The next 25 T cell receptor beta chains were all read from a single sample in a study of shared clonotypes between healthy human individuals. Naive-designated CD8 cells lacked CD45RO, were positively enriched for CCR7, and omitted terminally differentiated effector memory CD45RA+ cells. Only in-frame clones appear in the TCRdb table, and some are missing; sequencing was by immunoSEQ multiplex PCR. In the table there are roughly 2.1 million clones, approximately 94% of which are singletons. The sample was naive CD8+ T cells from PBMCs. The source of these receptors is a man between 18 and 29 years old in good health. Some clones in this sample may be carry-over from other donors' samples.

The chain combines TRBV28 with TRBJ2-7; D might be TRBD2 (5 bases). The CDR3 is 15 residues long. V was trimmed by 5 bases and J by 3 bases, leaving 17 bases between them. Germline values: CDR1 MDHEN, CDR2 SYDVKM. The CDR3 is CASSTRKGPHYEQYF. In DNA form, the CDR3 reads TGTGCCAGCAGTACTAGAAAAGGGCCACACTACGAGCAGTACTTC.

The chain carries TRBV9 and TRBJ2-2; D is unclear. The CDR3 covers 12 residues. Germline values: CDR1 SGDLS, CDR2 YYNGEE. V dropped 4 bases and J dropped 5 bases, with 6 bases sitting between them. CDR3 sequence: CASSLKTGELFF. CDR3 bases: TGTGCCAGCAGCCTCAAGACCGGGGAGCTGTTTTTT.

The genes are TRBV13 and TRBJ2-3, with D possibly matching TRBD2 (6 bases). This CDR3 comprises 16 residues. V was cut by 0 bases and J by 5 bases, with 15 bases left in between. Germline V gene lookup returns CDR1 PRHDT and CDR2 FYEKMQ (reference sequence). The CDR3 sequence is CASSLGEGAPGDTQYF. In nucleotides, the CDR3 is TGTGCCAGCAGCTTAGGGGAGGGAGCCCCGGGAGATACGCAGTATTTT.

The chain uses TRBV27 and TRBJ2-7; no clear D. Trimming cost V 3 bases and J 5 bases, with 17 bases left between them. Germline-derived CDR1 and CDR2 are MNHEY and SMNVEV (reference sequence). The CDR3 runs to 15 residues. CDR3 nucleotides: TGTGCCAGCAGTTTCAGTCACGGCAGGCGTAACGAGCAGTACTTC. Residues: CASSFSHGRRNEQYF.

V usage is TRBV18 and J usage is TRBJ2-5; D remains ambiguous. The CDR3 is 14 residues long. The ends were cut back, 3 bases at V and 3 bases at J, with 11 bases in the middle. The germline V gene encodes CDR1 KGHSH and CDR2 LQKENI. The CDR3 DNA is TGTGCCAGCTCACCCGAGACGGAGAAAGAGACCCAGTACTTC. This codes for CASSPETEKETQYF.

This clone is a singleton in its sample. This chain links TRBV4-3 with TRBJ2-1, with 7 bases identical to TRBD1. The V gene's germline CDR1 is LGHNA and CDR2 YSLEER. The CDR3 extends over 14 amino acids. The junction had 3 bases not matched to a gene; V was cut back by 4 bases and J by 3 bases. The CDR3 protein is CASSPRQGYNEQFF. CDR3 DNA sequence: TGCGCCAGCAGCCCCCGACAGGGCTACAATGAGCAGTTCTTC.

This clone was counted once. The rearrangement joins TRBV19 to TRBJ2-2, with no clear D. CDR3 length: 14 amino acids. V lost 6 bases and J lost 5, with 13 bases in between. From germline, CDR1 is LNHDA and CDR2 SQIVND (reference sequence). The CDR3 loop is CASSPGSGTGELFF. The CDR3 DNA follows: TGTGCCAGTAGCCCCGGGTCCGGAACCGGGGAGCTGTTTTTT.

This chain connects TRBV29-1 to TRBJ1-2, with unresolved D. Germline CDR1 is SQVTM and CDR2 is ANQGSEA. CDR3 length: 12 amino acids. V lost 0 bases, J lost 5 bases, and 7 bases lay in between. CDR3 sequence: CSVEDSIYGYTF. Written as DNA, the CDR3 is TGCAGCGTTGAAGATTCGATTTATGGCTACACCTTC.

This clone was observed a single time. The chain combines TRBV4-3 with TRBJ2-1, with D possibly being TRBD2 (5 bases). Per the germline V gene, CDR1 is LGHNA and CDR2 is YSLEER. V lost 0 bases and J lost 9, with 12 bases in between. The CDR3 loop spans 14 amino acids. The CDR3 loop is CASSQDPGSSEQFF. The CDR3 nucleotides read TGCGCCAGCAGCCAAGATCCGGGATCAAGTGAGCAGTTCTTC.

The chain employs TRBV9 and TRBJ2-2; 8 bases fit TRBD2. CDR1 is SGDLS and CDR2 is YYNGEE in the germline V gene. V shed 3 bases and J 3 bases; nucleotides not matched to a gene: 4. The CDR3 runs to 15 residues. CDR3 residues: CASSASGSDTGELFF. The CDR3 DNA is TGTGCCAGCAGCGCAAGCGGGAGCGACACCGGGGAGCTGTTTTTT.

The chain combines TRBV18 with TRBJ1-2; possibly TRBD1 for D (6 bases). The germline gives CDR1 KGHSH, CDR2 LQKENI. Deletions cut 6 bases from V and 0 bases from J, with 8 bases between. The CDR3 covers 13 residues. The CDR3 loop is CASSGTPNYGYTF. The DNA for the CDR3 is TGTGCCAGCTCCGGGACACCTAACTATGGCTACACCTTC.

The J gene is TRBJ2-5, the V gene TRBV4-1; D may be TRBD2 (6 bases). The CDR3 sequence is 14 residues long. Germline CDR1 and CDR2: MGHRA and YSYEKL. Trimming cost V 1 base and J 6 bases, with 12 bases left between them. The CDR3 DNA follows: TGCGCCAGCAGCCAAGGGAGGGCCGAAAAGACCCAGTACTTC. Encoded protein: CASSQGRAEKTQYF.

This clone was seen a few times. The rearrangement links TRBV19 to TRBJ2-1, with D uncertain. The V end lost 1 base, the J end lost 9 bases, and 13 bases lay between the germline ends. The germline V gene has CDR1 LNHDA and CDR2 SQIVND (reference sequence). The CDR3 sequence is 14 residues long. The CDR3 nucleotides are TGTGCCAGTAGTATAGGGTGGCGGTTAGGTGAGCAGTTCTTC. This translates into CASSIGWRLGEQFF.

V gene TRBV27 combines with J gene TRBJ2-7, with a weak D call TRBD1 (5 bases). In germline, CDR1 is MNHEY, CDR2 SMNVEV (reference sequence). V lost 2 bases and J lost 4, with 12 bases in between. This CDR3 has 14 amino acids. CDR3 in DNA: TGTGCCAGCAGTTTACAAGGGGCTTGGTACGAGCAGTACTTC. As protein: CASSLQGAWYEQYF.

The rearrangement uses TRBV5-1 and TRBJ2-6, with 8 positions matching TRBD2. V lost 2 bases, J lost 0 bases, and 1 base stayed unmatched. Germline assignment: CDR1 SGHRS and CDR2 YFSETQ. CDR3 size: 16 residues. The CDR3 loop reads CASSFSGSSGANVLTF. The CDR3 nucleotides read TGCGCCAGCAGCTTCAGCGGGAGCTCTGGGGCCAACGTCCTGACTTTC. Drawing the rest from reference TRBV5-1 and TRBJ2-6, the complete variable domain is KAGVTQTPRYLIKTRGQQVTLSCSPISGHRSVSWYQQTPGQGLQFLFEYFSETQRNKGNFPGRFSGRQFSNSRSEMNVSTLELGDSALYLCASSFSGSSGANVLTFGAGSRLTVL.

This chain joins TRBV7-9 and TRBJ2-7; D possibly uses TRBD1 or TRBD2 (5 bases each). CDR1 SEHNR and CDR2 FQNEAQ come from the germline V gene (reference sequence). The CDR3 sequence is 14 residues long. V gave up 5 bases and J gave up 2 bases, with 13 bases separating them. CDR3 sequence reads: CASSVTGATYEQYF. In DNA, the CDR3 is TGTGCCAGCAGCGTAACCGGGGCTACCTACGAGCAGTACTTC.

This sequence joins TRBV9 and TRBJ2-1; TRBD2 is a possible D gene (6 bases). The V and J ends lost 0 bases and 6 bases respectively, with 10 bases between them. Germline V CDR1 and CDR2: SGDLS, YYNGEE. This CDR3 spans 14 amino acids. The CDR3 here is CASSVGPSVNEQFF. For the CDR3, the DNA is TGTGCCAGCAGCGTAGGTCCTAGCGTCAATGAGCAGTTCTTC.

In DNA, the CDR3 is TGTGCCAGTAGTAGGGACCCCGTCCGCAATGAGCAGTTCTTC. Protein product: CASSRDPVRNEQFF. The chain carries TRBV19 and TRBJ2-1, with D possibly being TRBD1 or TRBD2 (5 bases each). V shed 4 bases and J shed 6 bases, with 13 bases lying between them. Germline assignment: CDR1 LNHDA and CDR2 SQIVND (reference sequence). CDR3 length: 14 amino acids.

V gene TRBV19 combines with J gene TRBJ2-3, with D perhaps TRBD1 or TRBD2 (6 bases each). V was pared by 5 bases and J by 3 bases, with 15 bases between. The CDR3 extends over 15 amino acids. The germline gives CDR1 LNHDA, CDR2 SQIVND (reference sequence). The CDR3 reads CASSPSRGLTDTQYF. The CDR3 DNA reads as TGTGCCAGTAGTCCCTCCCGGGGGCTAACAGATACGCAGTATTTT. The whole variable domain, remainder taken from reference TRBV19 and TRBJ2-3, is DGGITQSPKYLFRKEGQNVTLSCEQNLNHDAMYWYRQDPGQGLRLIYYSQIVNDFQKGDIAEGYSVSREKKESFPLTVTSAQKNPTAFYLCASSPSRGLTDTQYFGPGTRLTVL.

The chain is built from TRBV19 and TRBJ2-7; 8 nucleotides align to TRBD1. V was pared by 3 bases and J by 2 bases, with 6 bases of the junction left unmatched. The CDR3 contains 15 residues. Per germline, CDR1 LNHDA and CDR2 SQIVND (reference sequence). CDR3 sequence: CASSMAAGGPYEQYF. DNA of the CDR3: TGTGCCAGTAGTATGGCGGCAGGGGGCCCCTACGAGCAGTACTTC.

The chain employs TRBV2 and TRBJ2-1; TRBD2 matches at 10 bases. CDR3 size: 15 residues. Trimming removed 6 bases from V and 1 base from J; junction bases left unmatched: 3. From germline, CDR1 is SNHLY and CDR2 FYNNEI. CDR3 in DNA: TGTGCCAGCAGAGCTAGCGGGAGTTCCTACAATGAGCAGTTCTTC. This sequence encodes CASRASGSSYNEQFF.

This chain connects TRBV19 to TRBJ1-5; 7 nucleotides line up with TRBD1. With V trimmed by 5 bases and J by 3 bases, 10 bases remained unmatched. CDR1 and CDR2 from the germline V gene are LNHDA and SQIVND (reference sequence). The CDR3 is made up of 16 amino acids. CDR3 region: CASSLTRTGYNQPQHF. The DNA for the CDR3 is TGTGCCAGTAGTCTGACCCGGACAGGCTACAATCAGCCCCAGCATTTT.

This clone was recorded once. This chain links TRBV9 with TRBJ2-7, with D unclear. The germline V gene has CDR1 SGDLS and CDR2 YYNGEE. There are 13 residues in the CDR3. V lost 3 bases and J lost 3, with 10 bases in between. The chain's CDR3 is CASSDDSNYEQYF. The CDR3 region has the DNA TGTGCCAGCAGCGATGACTCCAACTACGAGCAGTACTTC.

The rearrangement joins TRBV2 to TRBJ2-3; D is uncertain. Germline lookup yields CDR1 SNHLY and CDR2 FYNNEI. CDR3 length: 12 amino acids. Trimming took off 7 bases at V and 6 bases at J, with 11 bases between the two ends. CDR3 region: CASTPRADTQYF. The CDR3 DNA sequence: TGTGCCAGCACTCCACGGGCGGATACGCAGTATTTT.

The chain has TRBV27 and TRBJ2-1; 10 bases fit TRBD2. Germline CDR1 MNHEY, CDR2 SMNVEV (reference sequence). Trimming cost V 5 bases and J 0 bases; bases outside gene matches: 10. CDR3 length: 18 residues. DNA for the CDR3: TGTGCCAGCAGTCCCGGGACTAGCGTTCCAAGCTCCTACAATGAGCAGTTCTTC. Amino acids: CASSPGTSVPSSYNEQFF.